The 10 T cell receptor beta chains in this list originate from one sample, sequenced in a study of PD-1 blockade in classical Hodgkin lymphoma. Every one of the patients relapsed after autologous stem cell transplantation (brentuximab vedotin exposure was variable). Data came from immunoSEQ multiplex PCR; TCRdb stores just in-frame clones and leaves some out. Among approximately 50,000 clones listed, 88% were seen once. The starting material was peripheral blood mononuclear cells (PBMCs), obtained before the second cycle of nivolumab. Receptors were obtained from a human donor with classical Hodgkin lymphoma.

The chain combines TRBV5-1 with TRBJ2-3, with 7 positions matching TRBD2. From germline, CDR1 is SGHRS and CDR2 YFSETQ. The junction had 6 bases not matched to a gene; V was cut back by 4 bases and J by 1 base. This CDR3 spans 15 amino acids. Here the CDR3 DNA reads TGCGCCAGCAGCACCGCCGCGGGGGGCACAGATACGCAGTATTTT. Translating it yields CASSTAAGGTDTQYF.

This rearrangement joins TRBV6-5 to TRBJ1-1; D gene ambiguous. Trimming removed 6 bases from V and 0 bases from J, with 11 bases in between. Germline V CDR1 and CDR2: MNHEY, SVGAGI. The CDR3 loop spans 14 amino acids. The CDR3 region is CASSVQFMNTEAFF. The CDR3, as DNA: TGTGCCAGCAGCGTACAGTTCATGAACACTGAAGCTTTCTTT.

The chain is built from TRBV5-1 and TRBJ1-4; D unresolved. CDR1 is SGHRS and CDR2 is YFSETQ in the germline V gene. The CDR3 runs 14 residues. Trimming removed 1 base at V and 11 bases at J, with 15 bases between. CDR3 amino acids: CASSLLPGANKLFF. CDR3 sequence (DNA): TGCGCCAGCAGCTTGCTTCCAGGAGCTAATAAACTGTTTTTT. Full variable domain (outside the CDR3, taken from reference TRBV5-1 and TRBJ1-4): KAGVTQTPRYLIKTRGQQVTLSCSPISGHRSVSWYQQTPGQGLQFLFEYFSETQRNKGNFPGRFSGRQFSNSRSEMNVSTLELGDSALYLCASSLLPGANKLFFGSGTQLSVL.

The chain joins TRBV23-1 to TRBJ1-1, with unresolved D. TRBV23-1 is labeled an ORF, and its function is uncertain. The CDR3 is made up of 15 amino acids. V lost 3 bases to trimming and J lost 0 bases, with 11 bases between them. The CDR3 sequence is CASSQSPWLNTEAFF. The CDR3 nucleotides are TGCGCCAGCAGTCAGAGTCCCTGGCTGAACACTGAAGCTTTCTTT.

This sequence joins TRBV11-2 and TRBJ1-1; D may be TRBD1 (6 bases). Trimming stripped 4 bases from V and 5 bases from J, with 17 bases between. The germline CDR1 and CDR2 sequences are SGHAT and FQNNGV. CDR3 length: 15 residues. The CDR3 DNA reads as TGTGCCAGCAGCTCGCTTTGGGGGGGCTTAACTGAAGCTTTCTTT. It specifies CASSSLWGGLTEAFF.

This clone was counted once. The chain employs TRBV11-2 and TRBJ1-1; 7 positions agree with TRBD1. Trimming removed 2 bases from V and 0 bases from J; junction bases left unmatched: 3. CDR1 and CDR2 from the germline V gene are SGHAT and FQNNGV. This CDR3 contains 15 residues. The CDR3 DNA reads as TGTGCCAGCAGCTTAATCGGGACAGTGAACACTGAAGCTTTCTTT. Protein: CASSLIGTVNTEAFF.

This clone turned up a few times. The genes are TRBV13 and TRBJ1-2; D remains unclear. V shed 4 bases and J shed 7 bases, with 13 bases lying between them. This CDR3 comprises 13 residues. Germline CDR1 and CDR2: PRHDT and FYEKMQ (reference sequence). CDR3 sequence: CASSSFAYTGYTF. CDR3 bases: TGTGCCAGCAGCTCCTTCGCCTACACTGGCTACACCTTC.

The chain combines TRBV2 with TRBJ2-1, with 7 bases lining up with TRBD1. This CDR3 has 11 residues. In germline, CDR1 is SNHLY, CDR2 FYNNEI. In DNA, the CDR3 is TGTGCAGCCGGGACAGACAATGAGCAGTTCTTC. It codes for CAAGTDNEQFF. The full variable domain, in which reference TRBV2 and TRBJ2-1 provide the parts outside the CDR3, is EPEVTQTPSHQVTQMGQEVILRCVPISNHLYFYWYRQILGQKVEFLVSFYNNEISEKSEIFDDQFSVERPDGSNFTLKIRSTKLEDSAMYFCAAGTDNEQFFGPGTRLTVL.

This chain links TRBV5-1 with TRBJ2-7; D not resolved. V gave up 3 bases and J gave up 0 bases, with 1 base separating them. The CDR3 has 11 residues. Germline V gene sequence: CDR1 SGHRS, CDR2 YFSETQ. The CDR3: CASSSSYEQYF. Here the CDR3 DNA reads TGCGCCAGCAGCTCCTCCTACGAGCAGTACTTC.

The rearrangement links TRBV5-1 to TRBJ2-3, with 7 nucleotides matching TRBD2. Germline loops: CDR1 SGHRS, CDR2 YFSETQ. The V segment lost 0 bases and the J segment 0 bases; nucleotides outside the gene matches: 4. This CDR3 has 16 amino acids. CDR3: CASSLDGGGSTDTQYF. The CDR3, as DNA: TGCGCCAGCAGCTTGGATGGCGGGGGTAGCACAGATACGCAGTATTTT.